A single sample gave rise to the 13 T cell receptor beta chains below, sequenced in a study of control samples from healthy donors and cancer patients. Using immunoSEQ multiplex PCR, the repertoire was profiled, and TCRdb retains in-frame clones only, with some absent. Of 100,000 to 120,000 clones in the sample, approximately 87% were seen once. Sequencing was done on a sample of PBMCs. The receptors derive from a woman aged 60-75 years with lung cancer.

V and J are TRBV28 and TRBJ2-7; D remains ambiguous. V was pared by 6 bases and J by 1 base, with 16 bases between. CDR1 is MDHEN, CDR2 SYDVKM, per germline. The CDR3 consists of 15 residues. The CDR3: CASRPLGTQSYEQYF. In DNA, the CDR3 is TGTGCCAGCAGACCGCTAGGCACCCAATCCTACGAGCAGTACTTC.

The rearrangement links TRBV5-4 to TRBJ2-1; the D gene is possibly TRBD2 (5 bases). The ends were cut back, 1 base at V and 4 bases at J, with 12 bases in the middle. CDR3 length equals 15 residues. Germline-derived CDR1 and CDR2 are SGHNT and YYREEE (reference sequence). The CDR3 here is CASSLSGYKYNEQFF. The DNA of the CDR3 is TGTGCCAGCAGCTTGAGCGGCTACAAGTACAATGAGCAGTTCTTC.

In the case of this clone: The same CDR3 also results from other DNA sequences found in this sample. The chain uses TRBV28 and TRBJ1-1, with D perhaps TRBD1 (5 bases). Germline V gene data show CDR1 as MDHEN and CDR2 as SYDVKM. Trimming took off 6 bases at V and 1 base at J, with 6 bases between the two ends. The CDR3 contains 12 residues. The CDR3 DNA is TGTGCCAGCAGAGACAGGAACACTGAAGCTTTCTTT. Translation gives CASRDRNTEAFF.

The CDR3 region is CASSQSRITNTEAFF. In DNA, the CDR3 is TGTGCCAGCAGCCAATCACGTATTACCAACACTGAAGCTTTCTTT. The V gene is TRBV3-1 (or the pseudogene TRBV3-2), the J gene TRBJ1-1; D remains ambiguous. Germline V gives CDR1 LGHDT, CDR2 YNNKEL (reference sequence). The CDR3 has 15 amino acids. Trimming removed 2 bases from V and 2 bases from J, with 12 bases in between.

This chain joins TRBV14 and TRBJ1-2; D remains unclear. The CDR3 is made up of 13 amino acids. The V gene lost 2 bases and the J gene lost 7 bases, with 11 bases spanning the gap. Germline lookup yields CDR1 SGHDN and CDR2 FVKESK. The CDR3 protein is CASSQTQAVGYTF. Written as DNA, the CDR3 is TGTGCCAGCAGCCAAACCCAGGCAGTTGGCTACACCTTC.

The chain joins TRBV4-1 to TRBJ2-2, with D maybe TRBD2 (5 bases). The CDR3 sequence is 15 residues long. V lost 4 bases to trimming and J lost 5 bases, with 14 bases between them. Germline CDR1 and CDR2: MGHRA and YSYEKL. In DNA, the CDR3 is TGCGCCAGCAGCCCCGAAGCCAGCGGAACCGGGGAGCTGTTTTTT. Protein: CASSPEASGTGELFF.

This clone showed up just once. V is TRBV20-1 and J is TRBJ1-2, with D unclear. The germline gives CDR1 DFQATT, CDR2 SNEGSKA (reference sequence). V was pared by 7 bases and J by 4 bases, with 10 bases between. This CDR3 region has 11 residues. CDR3 amino acids: CSVERTYGYTF. In nucleotides, the CDR3 is TGCAGTGTCGAAAGGACCTATGGCTACACCTTC.

The chain has TRBV2 and TRBJ2-7; D gene unclear. The V end was cut by 6 bases, the J end by 0 bases, with 12 bases between. The CDR3 has 14 amino acids. The germline gives CDR1 SNHLY, CDR2 FYNNEI. The CDR3, as DNA: TGTGCCAGCAGGAAGAGCCAGACCTCCTACGAGCAGTACTTC. Protein product: CASRKSQTSYEQYF.

This chain links TRBV29-1 with TRBJ2-7; 7 bases match TRBD1. The V gene end was trimmed by 8 bases and the J gene end by 5 bases; junction bases not matched to a gene: 6. Germline V gene data show CDR1 as SQVTM and CDR2 as ANQGSEA. The CDR3 has 11 amino acids. CDR3 sequence: CSSVTGNEQYF. The CDR3, as DNA: TGCAGCTCCGTGACAGGGAACGAGCAGTACTTC.

J is TRBJ2-5 and V is TRBV5-1; D is possibly TRBD2 (6 bases). The germline V gene encodes CDR1 SGHRS and CDR2 YFSETQ. Between the trimmed V and J ends, which lost 3 bases and 5 bases, there was a span of 14 bases. The CDR3 has 14 amino acids. The CDR3 sequence: CASSSSAGKETQYF. CDR3 sequence (DNA): TGCGCCAGCAGCTCCTCCGCGGGGAAGGAGACCCAGTACTTC.

This chain links TRBV3-1 (or the pseudogene TRBV3-2) with TRBJ2-2, with D tentatively TRBD2 (6 bases). Germline CDR1 reads LGHDT; CDR2 reads YNNKEL (reference sequence). Trimming left V 4 bases short and J 2 bases short, with 11 bases between. The CDR3 sequence is 15 residues long. In DNA form, the CDR3 reads TGTGCCAGCAGCCGCGCGGGACTCAACACCGGGGAGCTGTTTTTT. This translates into CASSRAGLNTGELFF.

V is TRBV3-1 (or the pseudogene TRBV3-2) and J is TRBJ2-3; D unresolved. CDR1 LGHDT and CDR2 YNNKEL come from the germline V gene (reference sequence). The CDR3 covers 12 residues. The ends were cut back, 2 bases at V and 2 bases at J, with 2 bases in the middle. The CDR3 coding sequence is TGTGCCAGCAGCCAATACACAGATACGCAGTATTTT. It is translated as CASSQYTDTQYF.

V is TRBV19 and J is TRBJ1-4; D remains unclear. Germline V gene sequence: CDR1 LNHDA, CDR2 SQIVND (reference sequence). V lost 4 bases to trimming and J lost 8 bases, with 11 bases between them. The CDR3 is made up of 13 amino acids. CDR3 nucleotide sequence: TGTGCCAGTAGTACGTCCCAAAGGGAAAAACTGTTTTTT. Translated: CASSTSQREKLFF.